The 18 T cell receptor beta chains below come from one sample, sequenced in a study of T-cell reconstitution after alpha-beta-depleted transplantation in children. It was with unique molecular identifiers that the TCRbeta library was prepared. Using its own MiXCR run on the PCR reads, TCRdb lists one record per CDR3 protein. The sample has 550,000 to 800,000 distinct CDR3 sequences, about 12% seen once. The source material was PBMCs, sampled before TCRalphabeta/CD19-depleted stem cell transplant. The receptor source for this set is a girl aged 2 to 10 with congenital amegakaryocytic thrombocytopenia, due to receive a stem cell transplant.

This clonotype was recorded a few times. This chain links TRBV6-5 with TRBJ2-7; D remains unclear. Germline V lookup: CDR1 MNHEY, CDR2 SVGAGI. The V and J ends lost 6 bases and 5 bases respectively, with 11 bases between them. There are 12 residues in the CDR3. CDR3 residues: CASSKGYNEQYF. CDR3 nucleotide sequence: TGTGCCAGCAGCAAGGGTTACAACGAGCAGTACTTC.

The table lists this clonotype with a few counts. This chain uses TRBV5-1 with TRBJ2-3; either TRBD1 or TRBD2 may supply D (5 bases each). V dropped 0 bases and J dropped 9 bases, with 17 bases sitting between them. CDR1 SGHRS and CDR2 YFSETQ come from the germline V gene. This CDR3 has 15 amino acids. DNA for the CDR3: TGCGCCAGCAGCTTGGTAGGGACCAAGTCCCGAACGCAGTATTTT. Protein: CASSLVGTKSRTQYF.

In this sample, this clonotype turned up many times. The CDR3, as DNA: TGTGCCAGCAGGGGGGGAGGTCGGGGGGAGATAGATACGCAGTATTTT. Residues: CASRGGGRGEIDTQYF. The rearrangement joins TRBV6-1 to TRBJ2-3; 7 bases agree with TRBD2. The germline gives CDR1 MNHNS, CDR2 SASEGT. J gave up 5 bases and V 6 bases, and 14 bases lay outside the gene matches. The CDR3 covers 16 residues.

About this clonotype: This clone may be a read error of a much larger clone one base away. This chain joins TRBV12-3 or TRBV12-4 and TRBJ1-4, with D perhaps matching TRBD1 (5 bases). This CDR3 has 15 residues. As DNA, the CDR3 is TGTGCCAGCAGTTCCGACGGGACCCCGTCAGAAAAACCGTTTTTT. The encoded protein is CASSSDGTPSEKPFF.

This chain links TRBV20-1 with TRBJ1-1; D is possibly TRBD1 (5 bases). With 6 bases removed from V and 2 bases from J, the gap between germline ends came to 13 bases. This CDR3 has 13 residues. Germline loops: CDR1 DFQATT, CDR2 SNEGSKA (reference sequence). CDR3 sequence: CSAGSGANTEAFF. The CDR3 coding sequence is TGCAGTGCAGGATCCGGGGCCAACACTGAAGCTTTCTTT.

This clonotype was picked up a small number of times. The chain employs TRBV27 and TRBJ2-7; a weak D match, TRBD2 (5 bases). V was clipped by 3 bases and J by 4 bases, with 10 bases between them. From germline, CDR1 is MNHEY and CDR2 SMNVEV (reference sequence). This CDR3 is built from 13 residues. In DNA, the CDR3 is TGTGCCAGCAGTTTGTATGGGAGATACGAGCAGTACTTC. Translation: CASSLYGRYEQYF.

The rearrangement links TRBV14 to TRBJ2-3; D is perhaps TRBD2 (6 bases). The CDR3 is 14 amino acids. In germline, CDR1 is SGHDN, CDR2 FVKESK. V lost 6 bases and J lost 4, with 14 bases in between. The CDR3 is CASRGSLAADTQYF. In DNA form, the CDR3 reads TGTGCCAGCAGGGGGTCACTAGCCGCAGATACGCAGTATTTT. The whole variable domain, filled in from reference TRBV14 and TRBJ2-3, reads EAGVTQFPSHSVIEKGQTVTLRCDPISGHDNLYWYRRVMGKEIKFLLHFVKESKQDESGMPNNRFLAERTGGTYSTLKVQPAELEDSGVYFCASRGSLAADTQYFGPGTRLTVL.

This clonotype was detected ten times or more. The rearrangement links TRBV10-3 to TRBJ1-3; weak D call: TRBD1 (6 bases). Trimming shortened V by 10 bases and J by 0 bases, and 13 bases separated the two germline ends. The germline CDR1 and CDR2 sequences are ENHRY and SYGVKD. The CDR3 is made up of 14 amino acids. CDR3: CATSPGDSGNTIYF. CDR3 bases: TGTGCCACCTCACCAGGGGACTCTGGAAACACCATATATTTT.

This clonotype has more than one count but fewer than ten. The genes are TRBV6-4 and TRBJ2-2, with TRBD1 identical over 7 bases. The germline V gene encodes CDR1 MRHNA and CDR2 SNTAGT. The CDR3 covers 14 residues. V shed 4 bases and J 4 bases; nucleotides not matched to a gene: 3. DNA of the CDR3: TGTGCCAGCAGTGCGGGACAGCTCACCGGGGAGCTGTTTTTT. Its translation: CASSAGQLTGELFF.

At least ten counts were recorded for this clonotype. J is TRBJ2-3 and V is TRBV20-1; D gene unclear. V shed 0 bases and J shed 5 bases, with 15 bases lying between them. The CDR3 has 15 amino acids. Germline V lookup: CDR1 DFQATT, CDR2 SNEGSKA (reference sequence). Written as DNA, the CDR3 is TGCAGTGCTAGAGATCGATTAGCTATTGGAGATACGCAGTATTTT. Its protein product is CSARDRLAIGDTQYF.

This clonotype came up many times. The chain employs TRBV20-1 and TRBJ2-5; D unresolved. The length of the CDR3 is 11 residues. Between the trimmed V and J ends, which lost 3 bases and 5 bases, there was a span of 7 bases. Germline V gene lookup returns CDR1 DFQATT and CDR2 SNEGSKA (reference sequence). The CDR3 is CSARSGETQYF. DNA of the CDR3: TGCAGTGCTAGGAGTGGGGAGACCCAGTACTTC.

There are many counts of this clonotype. This chain uses TRBV5-5 with TRBJ2-7; no definite D call. V lost 3 bases to trimming and J lost 5 bases, with 18 bases between them. CDR3 length equals 15 residues. Germline-derived CDR1 and CDR2 are SGHKS and YYEKEE (reference sequence). The DNA of the CDR3 is TGTGCCAGCAGCTGGACGCGGACCTCTGGGAACGAGCAGTACTTC. Residues: CASSWTRTSGNEQYF.

The chain recombines TRBV7-9 with TRBJ1-1; D gene unclear. Trimming stripped 5 bases from V and 3 bases from J, with 10 bases between. This CDR3 comprises 13 residues. From germline, CDR1 is SEHNR and CDR2 FQNEAQ (reference sequence). CDR3 in amino acids: CASSPAPDTEAFF. CDR3 nucleotide sequence: TGTGCCAGCAGCCCAGCTCCAGACACTGAAGCTTTCTTT.

Comment on this clonotype: This may stem from a read error, because a much larger clone lies one nucleotide away. The rearrangement joins TRBV5-1 to TRBJ2-1; TRBD2 matches 13 bases. The V gene end was trimmed by 0 bases and the J gene end by 8 bases; junction bases not matched to a gene: 11. CDR1 is SGHRS and CDR2 is YFSETQ in the germline V gene. The CDR3 loop spans 18 amino acids. CDR3 protein: CASSLGLAGGARRHEQFF. CDR3 coding DNA: TGCGCCAGCAGCTTGGGACTAGCGGGAGGTGCCCGCAGGCATGAGCAGTTCTTC.

The rearrangement joins TRBV5-1 to TRBJ2-1; TRBD2 matches at 14 bases. Germline values: CDR1 SGHRS, CDR2 YFSETQ. J gave up 6 bases and V 1 base, and 6 bases lay outside the gene matches. CDR3 length equals 17 residues. The CDR3 sequence: CASSLRGTSGSSNEQFF. In DNA form, the CDR3 reads TGCGCCAGCAGCTTGAGGGGGACTAGCGGGAGCAGCAATGAGCAGTTCTTC.

This clonotype has ten or more counts. This chain joins TRBV20-1 and TRBJ2-3, with 7 bases aligning to TRBD2. The length of the CDR3 is 17 residues. V shed 1 base and J 5 bases; nucleotides not matched to a gene: 15. Per germline, CDR1 DFQATT and CDR2 SNEGSKA (reference sequence). CDR3 sequence: CSARGPSGTTTRDTQYF. Written as DNA, the CDR3 is TGCAGTGCTAGAGGACCTTCCGGGACTACAACCAGAGATACGCAGTATTTT.

The chain employs TRBV20-1 and TRBJ2-5; 9 bases fit TRBD2. Germline V gene sequence: CDR1 DFQATT, CDR2 SNEGSKA (reference sequence). Germline trimming cut 5 bases from V and 7 bases from J; bases unmatched to any gene: 14. The CDR3 consists of 15 residues. CDR3: CSALPLAGVLGTQYF. The CDR3 DNA reads TGCAGTGCTCTTCCATTAGCGGGAGTTTTGGGGACCCAGTACTTC.

The rearrangement links TRBV12-3 or TRBV12-4 to TRBJ2-2; TRBD2 matches 12 bases. CDR3 size: 18 residues. V shed 7 bases and J 3 bases; nucleotides not matched to a gene: 12. CDR3 residues: CASIETSGRGAYTGELFF. The DNA of the CDR3 is TGTGCCAGCATTGAGACTAGCGGGAGAGGGGCGTACACCGGGGAGCTGTTTTTT.